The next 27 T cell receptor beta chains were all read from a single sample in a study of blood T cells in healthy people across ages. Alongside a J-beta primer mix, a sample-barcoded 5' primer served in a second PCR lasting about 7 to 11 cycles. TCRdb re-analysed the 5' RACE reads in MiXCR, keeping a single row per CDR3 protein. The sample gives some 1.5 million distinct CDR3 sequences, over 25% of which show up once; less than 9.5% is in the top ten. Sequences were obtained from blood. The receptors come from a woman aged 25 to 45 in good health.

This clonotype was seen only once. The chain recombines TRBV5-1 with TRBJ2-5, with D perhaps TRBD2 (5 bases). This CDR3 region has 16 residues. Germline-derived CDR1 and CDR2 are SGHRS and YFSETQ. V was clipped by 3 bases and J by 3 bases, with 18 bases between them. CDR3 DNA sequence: TGCGCCAGCAGCTCTTGGCTTCGAGTCGGGGAAGAGACCCAGTACTTC. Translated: CASSSWLRVGEETQYF.

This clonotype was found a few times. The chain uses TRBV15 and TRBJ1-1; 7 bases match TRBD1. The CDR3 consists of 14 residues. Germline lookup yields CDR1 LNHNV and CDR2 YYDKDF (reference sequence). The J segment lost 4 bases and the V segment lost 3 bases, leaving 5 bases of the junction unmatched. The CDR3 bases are TGTGCCACCAGCAGGACAGGGTCGGGCACTGAAGCTTTCTTT. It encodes CATSRTGSGTEAFF.

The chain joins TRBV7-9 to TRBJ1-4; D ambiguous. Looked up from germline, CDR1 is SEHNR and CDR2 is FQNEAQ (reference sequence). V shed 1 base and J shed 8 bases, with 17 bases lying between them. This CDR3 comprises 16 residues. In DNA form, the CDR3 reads TGTGCCAGCAGCTTAGGTGGCGGCCGGGGTTACGAAAAACTGTTTTTT. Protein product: CASSLGGGRGYEKLFF.

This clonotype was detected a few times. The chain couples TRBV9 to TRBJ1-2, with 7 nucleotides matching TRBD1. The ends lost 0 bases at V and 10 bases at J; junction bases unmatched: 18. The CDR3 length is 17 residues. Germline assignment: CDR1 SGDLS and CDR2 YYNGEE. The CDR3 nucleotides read TGTGCCAGCAGCGTAGGGGGACAGACACAAGTTTGGGAGGACTACACCTTC. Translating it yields CASSVGGQTQVWEDYTF.

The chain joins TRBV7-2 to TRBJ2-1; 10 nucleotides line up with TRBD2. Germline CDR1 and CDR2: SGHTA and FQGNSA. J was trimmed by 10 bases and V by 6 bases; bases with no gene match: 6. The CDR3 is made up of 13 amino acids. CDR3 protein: CASRLPSGGEQFF. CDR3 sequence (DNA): TGTGCCAGCAGACTCCCTAGCGGGGGAGAGCAGTTCTTC.

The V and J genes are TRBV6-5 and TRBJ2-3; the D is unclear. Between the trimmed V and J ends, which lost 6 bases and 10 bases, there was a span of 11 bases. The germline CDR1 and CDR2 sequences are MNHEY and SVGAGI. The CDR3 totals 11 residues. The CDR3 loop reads CASRPGQAQYF. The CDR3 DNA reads TGTGCCAGCAGGCCCGGGCAGGCGCAGTATTTT.

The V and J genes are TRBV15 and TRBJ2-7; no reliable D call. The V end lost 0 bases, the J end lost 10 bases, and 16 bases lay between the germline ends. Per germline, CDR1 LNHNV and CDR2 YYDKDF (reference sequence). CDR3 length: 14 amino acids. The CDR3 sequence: CATSRDASGDTQYF. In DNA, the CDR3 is TGTGCCACCAGCAGAGATGCTAGTGGAGACACCCAGTACTTC. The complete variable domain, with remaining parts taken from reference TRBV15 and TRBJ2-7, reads DAMVIQNPRYQVTQFGKPVTLSCSQTLNHNVMYWYQQKSSQAPKLLFHYYDKDFNNEADTPDNFQSRRPNTSFCFLDIRSPGLGDTAMYLCATSRDASGDTQYFGPGTRLTVT.

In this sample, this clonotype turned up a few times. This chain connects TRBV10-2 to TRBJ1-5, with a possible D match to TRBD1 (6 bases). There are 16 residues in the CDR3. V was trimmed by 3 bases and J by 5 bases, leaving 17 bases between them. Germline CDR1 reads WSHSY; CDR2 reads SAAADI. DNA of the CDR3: TGCGCCAGCAGTGACTATGGAGGGGGAGCCCATCAGCCCCAGCATTTT. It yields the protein CASSDYGGGAHQPQHF.

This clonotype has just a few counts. CDR3 nucleotides: TGCAGTGCTAGAGATAATGTCGAGGATGGCACAGATACGCAGTATTTT. Translating it yields CSARDNVEDGTDTQYF. The chain carries TRBV20-1 and TRBJ2-3; D gene unclear. V lost 0 bases and J 1 base, leaving 14 bases between the germline ends. This CDR3 is 16 amino acids long. Germline V gives CDR1 DFQATT, CDR2 SNEGSKA (reference sequence).

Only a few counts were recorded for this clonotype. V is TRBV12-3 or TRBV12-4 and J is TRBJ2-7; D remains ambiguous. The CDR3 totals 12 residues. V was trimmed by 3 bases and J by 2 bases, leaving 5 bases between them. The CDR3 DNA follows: TGTGCCAGCAGTTTCTTCCCCTACGAGCAGTACTTC. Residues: CASSFFPYEQYF.

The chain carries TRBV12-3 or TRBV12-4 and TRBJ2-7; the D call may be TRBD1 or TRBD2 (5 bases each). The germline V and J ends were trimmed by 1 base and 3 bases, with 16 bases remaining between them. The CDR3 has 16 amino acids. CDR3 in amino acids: CASSLVRGISIYEQYF. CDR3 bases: TGTGCCAGCAGTTTAGTACGGGGCATAAGTATCTACGAGCAGTACTTC.

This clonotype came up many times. The CDR3 sequence is CASRTGVADGYTF. CDR3 bases: TGTGCCAGCAGGACAGGGGTGGCGGATGGCTACACCTTC. The chain links TRBV2 to TRBJ1-2; the match to TRBD1 covers 8 bases. This CDR3 contains 13 residues. V was clipped by 6 bases and J by 6 bases; unmatched bases: 6. Per germline, CDR1 SNHLY and CDR2 FYNNEI.

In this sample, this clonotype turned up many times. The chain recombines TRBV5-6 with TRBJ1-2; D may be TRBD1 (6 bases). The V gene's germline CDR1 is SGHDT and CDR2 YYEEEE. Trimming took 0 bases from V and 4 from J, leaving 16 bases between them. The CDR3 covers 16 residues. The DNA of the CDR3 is TGTGCCAGCAGCTTGGCGGAGACAGGCACCTTCTATGGCTACACCTTC. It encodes CASSLAETGTFYGYTF.

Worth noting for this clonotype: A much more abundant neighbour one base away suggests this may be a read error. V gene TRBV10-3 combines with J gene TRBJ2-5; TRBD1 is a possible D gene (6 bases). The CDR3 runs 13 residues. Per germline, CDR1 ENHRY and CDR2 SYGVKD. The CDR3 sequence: CTISGQGKETQYF. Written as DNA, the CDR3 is TGTACCATCAGTGGGCAGGGGAAAGAGACCCAGTACTTC.

The CDR3 protein is CASSLTPSSGGEETQYF. CDR3 nucleotide sequence: TGTGCCAGCAGTTTAACCCCTTCCAGCGGGGGGGAAGAGACCCAGTACTTC. V usage is TRBV27 and J usage is TRBJ2-5, with 10 nucleotides matching TRBD2. Trimming removed 2 bases from V and 3 bases from J; junction bases left unmatched: 9. Germline V gene lookup returns CDR1 MNHEY and CDR2 SMNVEV (reference sequence). This CDR3 has 17 residues.

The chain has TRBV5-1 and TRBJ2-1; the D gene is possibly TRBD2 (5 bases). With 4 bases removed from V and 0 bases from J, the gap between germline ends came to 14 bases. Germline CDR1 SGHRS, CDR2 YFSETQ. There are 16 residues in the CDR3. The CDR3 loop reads CASSKIGDSSYNEQFF. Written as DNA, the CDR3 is TGCGCCAGCAGCAAGATCGGGGATAGCTCCTACAATGAGCAGTTCTTC. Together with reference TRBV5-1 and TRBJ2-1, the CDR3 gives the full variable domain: KAGVTQTPRYLIKTRGQQVTLSCSPISGHRSVSWYQQTPGQGLQFLFEYFSETQRNKGNFPGRFSGRQFSNSRSEMNVSTLELGDSALYLCASSKIGDSSYNEQFFGPGTRLTVL.

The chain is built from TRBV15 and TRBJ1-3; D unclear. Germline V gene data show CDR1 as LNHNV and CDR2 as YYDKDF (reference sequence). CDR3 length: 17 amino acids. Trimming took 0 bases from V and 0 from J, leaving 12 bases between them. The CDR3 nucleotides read TGTGCCACCAGCAGAGATCGACACAAACTCTCTGGAAACACCATATATTTT. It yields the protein CATSRDRHKLSGNTIYF.

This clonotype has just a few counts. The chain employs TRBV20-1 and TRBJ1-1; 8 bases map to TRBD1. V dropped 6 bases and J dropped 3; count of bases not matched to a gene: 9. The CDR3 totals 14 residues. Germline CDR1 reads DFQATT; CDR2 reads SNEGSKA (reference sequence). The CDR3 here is CSAEQGVYYTEAFF. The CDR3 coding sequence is TGCAGTGCCGAACAGGGGGTATATTACACTGAAGCTTTCTTT.

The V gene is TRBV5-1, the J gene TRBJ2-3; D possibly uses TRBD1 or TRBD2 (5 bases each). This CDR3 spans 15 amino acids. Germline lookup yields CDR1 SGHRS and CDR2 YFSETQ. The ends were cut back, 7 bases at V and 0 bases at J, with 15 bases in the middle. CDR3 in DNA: TGCGCCAGCGCCCGCCGGGGCAGTAGCACAGATACGCAGTATTTT. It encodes CASARRGSSTDTQYF. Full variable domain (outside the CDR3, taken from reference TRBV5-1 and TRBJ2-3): KAGVTQTPRYLIKTRGQQVTLSCSPISGHRSVSWYQQTPGQGLQFLFEYFSETQRNKGNFPGRFSGRQFSNSRSEMNVSTLELGDSALYLCASARRGSSTDTQYFGPGTRLTVL.

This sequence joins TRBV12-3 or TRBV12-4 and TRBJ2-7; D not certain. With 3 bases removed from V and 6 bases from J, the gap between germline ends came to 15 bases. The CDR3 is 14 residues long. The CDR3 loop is CASSFRSGIGEQYF. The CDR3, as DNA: TGTGCCAGCAGTTTTAGGTCTGGGATTGGCGAGCAGTACTTC.

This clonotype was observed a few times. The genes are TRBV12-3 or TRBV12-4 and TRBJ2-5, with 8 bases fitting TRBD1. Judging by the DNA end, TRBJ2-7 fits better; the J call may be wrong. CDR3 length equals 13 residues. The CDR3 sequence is CASRSTGGYEQYF. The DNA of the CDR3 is TGTGCCAGCAGAAGTACAGGGGGCTACGAGCAGTACTTC.

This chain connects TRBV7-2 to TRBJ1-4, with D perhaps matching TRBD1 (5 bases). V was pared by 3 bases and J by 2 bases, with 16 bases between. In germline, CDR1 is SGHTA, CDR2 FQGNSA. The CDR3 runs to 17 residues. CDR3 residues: CASSFGGRIRTNEKLFF. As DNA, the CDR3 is TGTGCCAGCAGCTTTGGGGGTAGAATAAGGACTAATGAAAAACTGTTTTTT. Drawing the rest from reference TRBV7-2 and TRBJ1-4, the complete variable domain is GAGVSQSPSNKVTEKGKDVELRCDPISGHTALYWYRQSLGQGLEFLIYFQGNSAPDKSGLPSDRFSAERTGGSVSTLTIQRTQQEDSAVYLCASSFGGRIRTNEKLFFGSGTQLSVL.

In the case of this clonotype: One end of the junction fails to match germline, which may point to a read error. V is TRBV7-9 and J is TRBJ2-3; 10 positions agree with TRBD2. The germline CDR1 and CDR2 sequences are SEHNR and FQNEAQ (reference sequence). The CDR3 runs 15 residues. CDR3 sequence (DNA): TGTGTCAGCAGCCTGGGGACTAGCGGCACAGATACGCAGTATTTT. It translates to CVSSLGTSGTDTQYF. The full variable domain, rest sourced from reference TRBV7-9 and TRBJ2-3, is DTGVSQNPRHKITKRGQNVTFRCDPISEHNRLYWYRQTLGQGPEFLTYFQNEAQLEKSRLLSDRFSAERPKGSFSTLEIQRTEQGDSAMYLCVSSLGTSGTDTQYFGPGTRLTVL.

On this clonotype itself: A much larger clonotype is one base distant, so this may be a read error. CDR3 in amino acids: CASRRGNSHNEQFF. The CDR3 nucleotides read TGTGCCAGCCGACGCGGTAATTCCCACAATGAGCAGTTCTTC. The rearrangement joins TRBV27 to TRBJ2-1; D ambiguous. This CDR3 comprises 14 residues. Trimming left V 8 bases short and J 5 bases short, with 16 bases between. Germline V gene data show CDR1 as MNHEY and CDR2 as SMNVEV (reference sequence).

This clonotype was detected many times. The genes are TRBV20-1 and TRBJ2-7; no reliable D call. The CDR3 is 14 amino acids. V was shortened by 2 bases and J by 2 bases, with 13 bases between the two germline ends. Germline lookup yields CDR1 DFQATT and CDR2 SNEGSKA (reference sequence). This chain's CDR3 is CSARNKRDPYEQYF. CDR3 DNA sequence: TGCAGTGCTAGAAACAAACGAGATCCCTACGAGCAGTACTTC.

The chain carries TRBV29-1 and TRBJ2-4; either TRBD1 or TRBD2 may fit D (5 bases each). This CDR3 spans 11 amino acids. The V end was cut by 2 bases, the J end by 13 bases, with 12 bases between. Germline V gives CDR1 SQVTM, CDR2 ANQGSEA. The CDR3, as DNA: TGCAGCGTTGAATGGGGGAATGAGCAGTACTTC. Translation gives CSVEWGNEQYF.

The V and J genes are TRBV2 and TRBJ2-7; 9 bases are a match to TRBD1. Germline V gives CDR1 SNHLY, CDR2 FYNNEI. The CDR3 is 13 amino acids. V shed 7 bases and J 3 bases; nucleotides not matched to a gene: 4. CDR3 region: CASTGDRDYEQYF. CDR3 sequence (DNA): TGTGCCAGCACCGGGGACAGGGACTACGAGCAGTACTTC.